This paragraph covers one T cell receptor beta chain sequence. CDR3 size: 19 residues. Trimming took 3 bases from V and 6 from J; bases not matched to a gene: 16. Germline V gene lookup returns CDR1 MGHRA and CDR2 YSYEKL. This entry comes from a study of blood T cell repertoires in COVID-19. Generated by immunoSEQ multiplex PCR, the TCRdb table keeps only in-frame clones and is missing some. The sample contains 260,000 or so clones, 88% of which appear only once. This chain links TRBV4-1 with TRBJ2-2, with TRBD2 identical over 10 bases. This TCR derives from a young man with active or convalescent COVID-19. Sequencing was done on a sample of peripheral blood. CDR3 DNA: TGCGCCAGCAGCCACCCCCGACAAATGATAAGCGGGGGGGCCGGGGAGCTGTTTTTT. As protein: CASSHPRQMISGGAGELFF.